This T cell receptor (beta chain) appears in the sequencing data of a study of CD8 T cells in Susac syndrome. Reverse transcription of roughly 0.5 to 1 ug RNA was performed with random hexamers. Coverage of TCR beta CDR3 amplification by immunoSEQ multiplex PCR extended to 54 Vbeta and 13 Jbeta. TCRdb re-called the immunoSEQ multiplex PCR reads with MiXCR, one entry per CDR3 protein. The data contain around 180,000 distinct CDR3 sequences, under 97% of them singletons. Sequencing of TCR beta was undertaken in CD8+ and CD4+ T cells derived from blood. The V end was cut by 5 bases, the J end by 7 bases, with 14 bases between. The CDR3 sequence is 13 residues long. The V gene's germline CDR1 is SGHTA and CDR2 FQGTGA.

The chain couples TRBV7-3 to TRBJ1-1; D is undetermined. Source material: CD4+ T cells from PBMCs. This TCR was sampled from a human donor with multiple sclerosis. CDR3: CASSPTRAHEAFF. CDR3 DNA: TGTGCCAGCAGCCCCACCCGGGCACATGAAGCTTTCTTT.